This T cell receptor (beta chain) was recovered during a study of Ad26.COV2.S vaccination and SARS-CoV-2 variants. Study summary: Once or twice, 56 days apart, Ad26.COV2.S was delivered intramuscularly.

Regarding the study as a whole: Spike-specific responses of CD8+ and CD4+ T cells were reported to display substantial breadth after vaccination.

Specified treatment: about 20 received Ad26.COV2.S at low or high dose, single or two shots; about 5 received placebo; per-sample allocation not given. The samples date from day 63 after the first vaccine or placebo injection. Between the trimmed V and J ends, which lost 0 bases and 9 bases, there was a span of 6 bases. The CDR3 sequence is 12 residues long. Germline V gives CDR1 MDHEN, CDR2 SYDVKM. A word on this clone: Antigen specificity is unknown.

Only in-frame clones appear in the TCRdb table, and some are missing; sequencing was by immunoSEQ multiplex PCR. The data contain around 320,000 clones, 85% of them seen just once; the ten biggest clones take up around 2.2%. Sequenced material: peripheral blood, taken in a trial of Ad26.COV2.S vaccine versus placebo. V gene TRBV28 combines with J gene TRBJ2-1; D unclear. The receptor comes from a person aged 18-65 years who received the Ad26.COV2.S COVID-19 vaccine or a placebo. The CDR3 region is CASSLWGFEQFF. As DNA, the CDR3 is TGTGCCAGCAGTTTATGGGGATTTGAGCAGTTCTTC.